This is a list of T cell receptor beta chains from one sample in a study of control samples from healthy donors and cancer patients. This table comes from immunoSEQ multiplex PCR, and its TCRdb copy is limited to in-frame clones, with some not included. The table includes roughly 100,000 clones, 83% detected once. The sequencing input was blood. All receptors come from a woman between 50 and 59 years old in good health. CDR3s include the opening cysteine and the closing phenylalanine or tryptophan.

CDR3aa | j_gene | v_gene
CASSFRAGGPTDTQYF | TRBJ2-3 | TRBV27
CASSERRGGSPLHF | TRBJ1-6 | TRBV6-1
CASSENEKLFF | TRBJ1-4 | TRBV18
CASSALGLGSDTQYF | TRBJ2-3 | TRBV27
CASRKLAKAYNEQFF | TRBJ2-1 | TRBV7-2
CASSLDQIYEQYF | TRBJ2-7 | TRBV5-1
CASSRGLGYYEQYF | TRBJ2-7 | TRBV7-6
CASSPEMGQGIF | TRBJ2-7 | TRBV11-2
CASSLSRGIETQYF | TRBJ2-5 | TRBV5-1
CASSLRTEYQETQYF | TRBJ2-5 | TRBV3-1/TRBV3-2